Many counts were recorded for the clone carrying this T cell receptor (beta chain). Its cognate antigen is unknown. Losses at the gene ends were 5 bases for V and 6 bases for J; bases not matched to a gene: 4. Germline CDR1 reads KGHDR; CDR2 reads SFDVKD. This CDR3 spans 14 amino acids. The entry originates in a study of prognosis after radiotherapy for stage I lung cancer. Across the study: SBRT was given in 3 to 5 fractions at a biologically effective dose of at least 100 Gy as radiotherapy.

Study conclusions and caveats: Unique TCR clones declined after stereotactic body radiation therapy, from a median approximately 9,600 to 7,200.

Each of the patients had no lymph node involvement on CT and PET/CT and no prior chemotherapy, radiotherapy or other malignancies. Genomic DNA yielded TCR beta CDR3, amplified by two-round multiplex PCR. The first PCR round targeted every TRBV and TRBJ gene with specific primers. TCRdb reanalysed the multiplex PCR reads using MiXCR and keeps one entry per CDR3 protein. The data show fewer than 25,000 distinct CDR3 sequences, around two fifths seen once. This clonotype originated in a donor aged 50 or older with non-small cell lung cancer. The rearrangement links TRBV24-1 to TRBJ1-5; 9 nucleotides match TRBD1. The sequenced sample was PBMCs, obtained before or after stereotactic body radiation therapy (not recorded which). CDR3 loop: CATSGQGVGQPQHF. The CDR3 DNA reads TGTGCCACCAGTGGACAGGGGGTGGGTCAGCCCCAGCATTTT.